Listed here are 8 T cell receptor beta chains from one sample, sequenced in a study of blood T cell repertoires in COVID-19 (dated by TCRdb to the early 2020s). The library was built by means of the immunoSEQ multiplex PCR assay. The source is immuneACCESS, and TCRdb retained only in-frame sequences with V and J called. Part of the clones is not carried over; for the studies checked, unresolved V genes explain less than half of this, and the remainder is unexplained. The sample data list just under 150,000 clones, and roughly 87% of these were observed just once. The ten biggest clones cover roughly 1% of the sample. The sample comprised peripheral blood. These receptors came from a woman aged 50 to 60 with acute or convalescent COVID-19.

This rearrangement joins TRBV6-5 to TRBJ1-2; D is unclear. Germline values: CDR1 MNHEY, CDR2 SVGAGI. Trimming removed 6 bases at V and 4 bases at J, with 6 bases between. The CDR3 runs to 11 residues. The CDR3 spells CASRRFYGYTF. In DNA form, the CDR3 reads TGTGCCAGCAGGCGGTTCTATGGCTACACCTTC.

The CDR3 nucleotides are TGTGCCACCAGTGACTATACTAGCGGGGGGGCTGGCGAGCAGTTCTTC. It specifies CATSDYTSGGAGEQFF. The J gene is TRBJ2-1, the V gene TRBV24-1; 13 bases map to TRBD2. With 4 bases clipped from V and 10 bases from J, the junction kept 9 bases outside the gene matches. CDR3 size: 16 residues. The germline CDR1 and CDR2 sequences are KGHDR and SFDVKD.

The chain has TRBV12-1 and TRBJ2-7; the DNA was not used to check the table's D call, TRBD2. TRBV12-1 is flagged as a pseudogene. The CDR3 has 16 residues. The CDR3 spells CASSVTSGGSSYEQYF. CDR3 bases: TGTGCCAGCAGCGTTACTAGCGGTGGGAGCTCCTACGAGCAGTACTTC.

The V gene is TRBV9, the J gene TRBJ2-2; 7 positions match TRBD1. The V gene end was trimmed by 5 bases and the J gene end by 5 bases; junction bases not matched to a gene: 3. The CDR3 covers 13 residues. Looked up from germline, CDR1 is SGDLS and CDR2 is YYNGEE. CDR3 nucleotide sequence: TGTGCCAGCAGGGACAGGCCAACCGGGGAGCTGTTTTTT. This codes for CASRDRPTGELFF.

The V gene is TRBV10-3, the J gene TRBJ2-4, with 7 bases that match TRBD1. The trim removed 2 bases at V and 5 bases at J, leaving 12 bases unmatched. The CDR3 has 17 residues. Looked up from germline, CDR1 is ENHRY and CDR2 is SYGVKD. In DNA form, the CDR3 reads TGTGCCATCAGTGAGGGAATCGGGACAGTGATACAAAACATTCAGTACTTC. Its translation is CAISEGIGTVIQNIQYF.

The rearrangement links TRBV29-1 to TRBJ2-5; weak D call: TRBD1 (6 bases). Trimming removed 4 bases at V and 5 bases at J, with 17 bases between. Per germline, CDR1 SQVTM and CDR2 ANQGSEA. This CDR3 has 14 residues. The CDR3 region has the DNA TGCAGCGTTGGGAGGCGAACAGGGTGGGAGACCCAGTACTTC. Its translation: CSVGRRTGWETQYF.

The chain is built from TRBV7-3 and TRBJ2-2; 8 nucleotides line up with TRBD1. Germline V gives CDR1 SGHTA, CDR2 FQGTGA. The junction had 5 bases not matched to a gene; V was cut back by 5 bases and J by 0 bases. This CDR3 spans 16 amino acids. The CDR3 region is CASSVTGAPNTGELFF. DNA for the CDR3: TGTGCCAGCAGCGTGACAGGGGCGCCGAACACCGGGGAGCTGTTTTTT.

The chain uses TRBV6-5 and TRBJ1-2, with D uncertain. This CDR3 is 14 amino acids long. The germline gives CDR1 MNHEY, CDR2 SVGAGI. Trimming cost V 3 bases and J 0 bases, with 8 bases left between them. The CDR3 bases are TGTGCCAGCAGTTATGAGGGCGCTAACTATGGCTACACCTTC. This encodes CASSYEGANYGYTF.